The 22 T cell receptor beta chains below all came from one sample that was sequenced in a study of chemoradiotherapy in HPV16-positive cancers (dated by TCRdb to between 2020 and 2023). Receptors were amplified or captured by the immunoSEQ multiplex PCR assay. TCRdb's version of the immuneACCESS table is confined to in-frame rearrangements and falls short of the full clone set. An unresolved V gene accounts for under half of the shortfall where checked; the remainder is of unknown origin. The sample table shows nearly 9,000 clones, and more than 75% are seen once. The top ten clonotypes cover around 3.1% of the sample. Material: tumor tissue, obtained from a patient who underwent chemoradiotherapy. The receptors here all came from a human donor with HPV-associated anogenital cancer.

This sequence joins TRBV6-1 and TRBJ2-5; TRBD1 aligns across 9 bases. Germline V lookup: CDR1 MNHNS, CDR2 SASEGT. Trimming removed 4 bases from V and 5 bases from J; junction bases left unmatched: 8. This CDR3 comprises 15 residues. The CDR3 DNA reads TGTGCCAGCAGTGTCGAAACAGGGGGCAGGGAGACCCAGTACTTC. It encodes CASSVETGGRETQYF.

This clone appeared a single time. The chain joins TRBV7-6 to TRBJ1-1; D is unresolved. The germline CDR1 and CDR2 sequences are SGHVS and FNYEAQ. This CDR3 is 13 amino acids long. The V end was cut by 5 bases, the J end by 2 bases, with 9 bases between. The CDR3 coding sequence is TGTGCCAGCAGCGCTCGGCCTAACACTGAAGCTTTCTTT. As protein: CASSARPNTEAFF.

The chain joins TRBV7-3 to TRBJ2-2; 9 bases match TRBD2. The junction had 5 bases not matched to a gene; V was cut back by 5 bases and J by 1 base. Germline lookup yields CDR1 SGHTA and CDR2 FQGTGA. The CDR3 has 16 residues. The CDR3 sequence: CASSPAGGRNTGELFF. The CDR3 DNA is TGTGCCAGCAGCCCCGCGGGGGGGAGGAACACCGGGGAGCTGTTTTTT.

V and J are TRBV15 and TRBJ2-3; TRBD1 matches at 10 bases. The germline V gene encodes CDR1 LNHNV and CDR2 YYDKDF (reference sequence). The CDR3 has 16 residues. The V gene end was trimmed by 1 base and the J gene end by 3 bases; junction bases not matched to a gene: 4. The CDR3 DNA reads TGTGCCACCAGCAGAGTTGGGACAGGGGTAACAGATACGCAGTATTTT. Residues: CATSRVGTGVTDTQYF.

The CDR3 sequence is CASSFGGSTTETQYF. CDR3 coding DNA: TGCGCCAGCAGCTTCGGGGGGTCCACTACAGAGACCCAGTACTTC. The chain employs TRBV5-1 and TRBJ2-5, with TRBD2 identical over 7 bases. Looked up from germline, CDR1 is SGHRS and CDR2 is YFSETQ. J gave up 4 bases and V 2 bases, and 8 bases lay outside the gene matches. The CDR3 loop spans 15 amino acids.

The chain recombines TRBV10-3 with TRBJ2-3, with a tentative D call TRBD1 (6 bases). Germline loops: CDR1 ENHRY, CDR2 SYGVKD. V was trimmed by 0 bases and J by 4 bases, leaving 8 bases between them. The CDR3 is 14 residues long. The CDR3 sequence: CAISESTGPDTQYF. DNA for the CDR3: TGTGCCATCAGTGAGTCTACAGGGCCAGATACGCAGTATTTT.

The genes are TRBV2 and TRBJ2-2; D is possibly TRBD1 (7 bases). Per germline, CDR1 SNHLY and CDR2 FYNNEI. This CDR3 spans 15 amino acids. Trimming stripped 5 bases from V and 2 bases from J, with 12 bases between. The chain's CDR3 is CASSSGGPNTGELFF. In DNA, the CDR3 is TGTGCCAGCAGTTCAGGGGGGCCTAACACCGGGGAGCTGTTTTTT.

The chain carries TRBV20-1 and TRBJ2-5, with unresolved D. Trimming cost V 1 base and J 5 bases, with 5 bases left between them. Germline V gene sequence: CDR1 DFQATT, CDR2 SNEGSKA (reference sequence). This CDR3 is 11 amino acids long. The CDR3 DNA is TGCAGTGCTAGAGTAGTTGAGACCCAGTACTTC. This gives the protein CSARVVETQYF.

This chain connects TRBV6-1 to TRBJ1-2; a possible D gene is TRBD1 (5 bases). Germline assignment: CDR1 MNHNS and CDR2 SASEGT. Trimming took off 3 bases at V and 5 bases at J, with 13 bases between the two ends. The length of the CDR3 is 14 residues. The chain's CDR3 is CASSDGGDWYGYTF. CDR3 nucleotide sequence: TGTGCCAGCAGTGACGGAGGGGACTGGTATGGCTACACCTTC.

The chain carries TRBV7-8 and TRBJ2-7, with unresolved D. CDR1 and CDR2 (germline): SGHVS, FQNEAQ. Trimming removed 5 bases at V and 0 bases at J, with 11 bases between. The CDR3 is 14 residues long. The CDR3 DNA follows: TGTGCCAGCAGCCCCAGTGTGGGCTCCTACGAGCAGTACTTC. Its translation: CASSPSVGSYEQYF.

CDR3 nucleotides: TGTGCCAGCAGTCACAGGGGGAATCAGCCCCAGCATTTT. Its translation: CASSHRGNQPQHF. V gene TRBV6-5 combines with J gene TRBJ1-5, with 8 bases aligning to TRBD1. CDR1 and CDR2 from the germline V gene are MNHEY and SVGAGI. The CDR3 covers 13 residues. Trimming cost V 5 bases and J 4 bases; bases outside gene matches: 1.

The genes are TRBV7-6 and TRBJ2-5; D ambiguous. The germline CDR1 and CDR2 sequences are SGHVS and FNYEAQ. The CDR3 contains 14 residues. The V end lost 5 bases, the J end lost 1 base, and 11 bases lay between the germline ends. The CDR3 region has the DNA TGTGCCAGCAGCAACCCGACAATCCAAGAGACCCAGTACTTC. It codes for CASSNPTIQETQYF.

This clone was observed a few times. The CDR3 DNA reads TGTGCCAGCAAATCTCGGGACGGAACGGCCTACGAGCAGTACTTC. It is translated as CASKSRDGTAYEQYF. V usage is TRBV28 and J usage is TRBJ2-7; either TRBD1 or TRBD2 may supply D (5 bases each). The CDR3 loop spans 15 amino acids. Germline CDR1 MDHEN, CDR2 SYDVKM. V was clipped by 7 bases and J by 2 bases, with 18 bases between them.

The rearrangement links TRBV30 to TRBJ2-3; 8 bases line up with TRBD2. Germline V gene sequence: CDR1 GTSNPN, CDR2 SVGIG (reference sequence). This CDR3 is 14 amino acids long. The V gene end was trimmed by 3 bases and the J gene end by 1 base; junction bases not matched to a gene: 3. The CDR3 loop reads CAWRSGGGTDTQYF. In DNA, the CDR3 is TGTGCCTGGAGGTCGGGGGGGGGCACAGATACGCAGTATTTT.

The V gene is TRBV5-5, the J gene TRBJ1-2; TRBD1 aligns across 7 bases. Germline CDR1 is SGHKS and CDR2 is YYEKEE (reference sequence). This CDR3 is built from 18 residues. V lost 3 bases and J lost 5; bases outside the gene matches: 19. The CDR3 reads CASSSRTGWSTLAYGYTF. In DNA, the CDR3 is TGTGCCAGCAGCTCCCGGACAGGATGGTCCACCCTTGCATATGGCTACACCTTC.

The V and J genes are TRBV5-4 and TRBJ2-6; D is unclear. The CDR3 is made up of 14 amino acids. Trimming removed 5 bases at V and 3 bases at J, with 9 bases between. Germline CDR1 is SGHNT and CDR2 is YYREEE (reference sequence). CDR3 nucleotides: TGTGCCAGCAGAGTAGGTGGTGGGGCCAACGTCCTGACTTTC. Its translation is CASRVGGGANVLTF.

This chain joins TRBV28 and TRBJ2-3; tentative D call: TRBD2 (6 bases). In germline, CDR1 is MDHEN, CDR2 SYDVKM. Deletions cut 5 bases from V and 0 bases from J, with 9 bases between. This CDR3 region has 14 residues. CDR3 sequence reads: CASSPAGSTDTQYF. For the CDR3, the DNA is TGTGCCAGCAGTCCCGCGGGAAGCACAGATACGCAGTATTTT.

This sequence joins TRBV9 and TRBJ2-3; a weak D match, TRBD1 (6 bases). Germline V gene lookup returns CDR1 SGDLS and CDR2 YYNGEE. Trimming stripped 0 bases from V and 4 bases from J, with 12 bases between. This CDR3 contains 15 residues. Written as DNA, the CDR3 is TGTGCCAGCAGCGTAGGGTCACAGGGAGCAGATACGCAGTATTTT. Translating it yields CASSVGSQGADTQYF.

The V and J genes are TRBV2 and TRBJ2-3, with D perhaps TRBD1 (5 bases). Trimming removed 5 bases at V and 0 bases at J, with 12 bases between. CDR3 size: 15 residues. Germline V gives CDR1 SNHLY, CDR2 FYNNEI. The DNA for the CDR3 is TGTGCCAGCAGTCGGCAAGACAGCAGCACAGATACGCAGTATTTT. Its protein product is CASSRQDSSTDTQYF.

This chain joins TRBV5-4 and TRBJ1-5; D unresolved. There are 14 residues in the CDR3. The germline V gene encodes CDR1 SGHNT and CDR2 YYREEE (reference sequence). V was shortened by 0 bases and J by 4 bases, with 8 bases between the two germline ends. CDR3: CASSLAVKNQPQHF. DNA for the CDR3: TGTGCCAGCAGCTTGGCGGTCAAGAATCAGCCCCAGCATTTT.

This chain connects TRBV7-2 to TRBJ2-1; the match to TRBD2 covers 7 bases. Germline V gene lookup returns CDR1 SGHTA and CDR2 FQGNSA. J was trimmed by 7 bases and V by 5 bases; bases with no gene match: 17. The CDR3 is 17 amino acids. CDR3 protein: CASSPQSGAGLTNEQFF. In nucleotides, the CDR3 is TGTGCCAGCAGCCCCCAGTCGGGAGCGGGACTTACGAATGAGCAGTTCTTC.

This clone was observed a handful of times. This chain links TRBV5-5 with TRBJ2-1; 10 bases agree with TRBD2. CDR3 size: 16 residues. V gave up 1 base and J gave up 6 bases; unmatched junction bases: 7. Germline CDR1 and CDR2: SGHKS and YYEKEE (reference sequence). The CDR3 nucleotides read TGTGCCAGCAGCTTGATCGGCCTAGCGGGGGTCAATGAGCAGTTCTTC. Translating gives CASSLIGLAGVNEQFF.